This T cell receptor beta chain was profiled in a study of Ad26.COV2.S vaccination and SARS-CoV-2 variants. As for the study in general: Ad26.COV2.S was injected intramuscularly once or twice, 56 days apart. Study results and caveats: Analytic work on TCR breadth and depth might have understated the full extent of total T cell responses.

TCRdb keeps only in-frame clones here, not all; method: immunoSEQ multiplex PCR. The sample holds about 390,000 clones, about 90% seen once. As concerns this clone: Its target is not known.

Germline CDR1 ENHRY, CDR2 SYGVKD. The CDR3 sequence is 15 residues long. Trimming cost V 0 bases and J 7 bases, with 15 bases left between them. Treatment meaning: over 15 received Ad26.COV2.S at low or high dose, single or two shots; a few received placebo; per-sample allocation not given. Samples were taken on day 63 after the first vaccine or placebo injection. An Ad26 vector that expressed Wuhan-strain SARS-CoV-2 spike constituted the vaccine. The genes are TRBV10-3 and TRBJ1-2; maybe TRBD1 (6 bases). This TCR was sampled from a person between 18 and 59 years old who received the Ad26.COV2.S COVID-19 vaccine or a placebo. The source material was peripheral blood, sampled in a trial of Ad26.COV2.S vaccine versus placebo. The CDR3: CAISESTGQGIGYTF. The CDR3 DNA reads TGTGCCATCAGTGAGTCCACTGGGCAGGGGATTGGCTACACCTTC.